This T cell receptor beta chain derives from a study of blood T cell repertoires in COVID-19. Overall study context: COVID-19 samples, acute and convalescent, were from the United States, Italy and Spain. T cells, B-cell-depleted T cells, or PBMCs supplied cDNA or gDNA.

Deletions cut 1 base from V and 0 bases from J, with 16 bases between. The germline V gene encodes CDR1 SGHTA and CDR2 FQGNSA. The CDR3 loop spans 18 amino acids. This clone occurred a few times. Seattle patients were enrolled while actively infected and followed longitudinally. Authors' analysis steps: Amplified reference gene primers provided the basis for estimating nucleated cell counts. Only in-frame clones appear in the TCRdb table, and some are missing; sequencing was by immunoSEQ multiplex PCR. The D gene and trimming were derived from the DNA, and the V and J assignments and clone size from that table. Among about 300,000 clones, roughly 83% were seen once, and the ten largest hold almost 1.5%.

The chain has TRBV7-2 and TRBJ1-3; D gene unclear. This TCR was recovered from a human donor with COVID-19, enrolled during active disease. The donor label of this sample is uncertain. Sequenced material: peripheral blood. The CDR3 region is CASSLGYRMESSGNTIYF. The DNA of the CDR3 is TGTGCCAGCAGCTTAGGGTACCGGATGGAGAGCTCTGGAAACACCATATATTTT.